This entry concerns a single T cell receptor beta chain. Its antigen is not known. The record originates from a study of cytomegalovirus exposure and HLA in healthy donors. Overall study results and limits: It has been reported that TCR beta sequences accurately predicted the HLA-A and HLA-B alleles of most subjects. In a later analysis, TCR beta V- and J-gene trimming was associated with a missense DCLRE1C variant. A later analysis found that most CMV-associated TCR beta chains appeared HLA-restricted.

PCR amplification relied on 60 Vbeta primers (plus 13 Jbeta primers). Measured with immunoSEQ multiplex PCR; TCRdb has only the in-frame clones, and not every one. The table records tens of thousands of clones, less than 55% of them present only once. Sequenced: PBMCs. The sequence was collected from a woman aged 45-65 years in good health and CMV-seronegative.

The CDR3 DNA follows: TGTGCCAGCAGTTATGCCCTCGCGGTTTCAGATACGCAGTATTTT. It is translated as CASSYALAVSDTQYF. The rearrangement uses TRBV7-9 and TRBJ2-3; D ambiguous. Looked up from germline, CDR1 is SEHNR and CDR2 is FQNEAQ (reference sequence). V was trimmed by 6 bases and J by 4 bases, leaving 17 bases between them. This CDR3 is 15 amino acids long.